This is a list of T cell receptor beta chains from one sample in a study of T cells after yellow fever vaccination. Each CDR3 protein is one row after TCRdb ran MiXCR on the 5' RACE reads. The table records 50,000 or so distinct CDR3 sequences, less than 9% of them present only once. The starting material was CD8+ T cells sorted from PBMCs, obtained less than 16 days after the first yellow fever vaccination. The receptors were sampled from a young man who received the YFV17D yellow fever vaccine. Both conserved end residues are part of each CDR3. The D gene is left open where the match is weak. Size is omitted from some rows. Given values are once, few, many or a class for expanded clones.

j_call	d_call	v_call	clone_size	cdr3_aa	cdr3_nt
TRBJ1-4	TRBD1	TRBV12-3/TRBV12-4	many	CASSLTGTGGEKLFF	TGTGCCAGCAGTTTAACCGGGACAGGGGGTGAAAAACTGTTTTTT
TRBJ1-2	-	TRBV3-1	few	CASSRWRDGYTF	TGTGCCAGCAGCCGATGGCGGGATGGCTACACCTTC
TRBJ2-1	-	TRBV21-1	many	CASSKEDRGAYNEQFF	TGTGCCAGCAGCAAAGAGGACAGGGGCGCCTACAATGAGCAGTTCTTC
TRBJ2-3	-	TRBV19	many	CASSIVGGADTQYF	TGTGCCAGTAGTATAGTGGGGGGCGCAGATACGCAGTATTTT
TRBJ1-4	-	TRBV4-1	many	CASSQTTGLSELFF	TGCGCCAGCAGCCAGACCACAGGCCTTTCGGAACTGTTTTTT
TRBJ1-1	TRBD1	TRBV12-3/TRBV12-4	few	CASRGTTGVIAFF	TGTGCCAGCAGGGGGACCACAGGGGTGATAGCTTTCTTT
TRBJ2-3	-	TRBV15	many	CATSMQRTSTDTQYF	TGTGCCACCAGCATGCAAAGGACCTCCACAGATACGCAGTATTTT
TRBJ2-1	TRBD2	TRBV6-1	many	CAIRDYRANEQFF	TGTGCCATCCGGGACTATCGGGCCAATGAGCAGTTCTTC
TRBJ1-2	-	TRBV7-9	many	CASSPPGTNYGYTF	TGTGCCAGCAGCCCCCCGGGGACAAACTATGGCTACACCTTC
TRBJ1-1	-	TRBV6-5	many	CASSYSMTGTKAFF	TGTGCCAGCAGTTACTCGATGACCGGGACAAAAGCTTTCTTT
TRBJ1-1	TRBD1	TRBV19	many	CASSSPDRADEAFF	TGTGCCAGTAGTTCACCGGACAGGGCTGATGAAGCTTTCTTT
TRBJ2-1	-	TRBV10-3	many	CAISESTVEQFF	TGTGCCATCAGTGAGTCAACGGTTGAGCAGTTCTTC
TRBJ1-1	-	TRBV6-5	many	CASRLGKPNTEAFF	TGTGCCAGCAGGCTAGGGAAACCGAACACTGAAGCTTTCTTT
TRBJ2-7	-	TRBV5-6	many	CASSVGDGPYEQYF	TGTGCCAGCAGCGTTGGGGACGGACCCTACGAGCAGTACTTC
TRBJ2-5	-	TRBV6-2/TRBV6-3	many	CASSWQETQYF	TGTGCCAGCAGTTGGCAAGAGACCCAGTACTTC
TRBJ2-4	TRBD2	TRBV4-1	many	CASSQISGGSKNIQYF	TGCGCCAGCAGCCAAATTTCGGGGGGTTCCAAAAACATTCAGTACTTC
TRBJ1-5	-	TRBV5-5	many	CASSLSGTRGQPQHF	TGTGCCAGCAGCTTGTCGGGGACACGAGGGCAGCCCCAGCATTTT
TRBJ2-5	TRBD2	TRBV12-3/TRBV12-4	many	CASSLGAGPGETQYF	TGTGCCAGCAGTTTAGGAGCGGGGCCGGGGGAGACCCAGTACTTC
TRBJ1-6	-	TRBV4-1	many	CASSHGQNSPLHF	TGCGCCAGCAGCCACGGACAGAATTCACCCCTCCACTTT
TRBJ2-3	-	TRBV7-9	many	CAIRDLRGSTDTQYF	TGTGCCATCCGGGACCTCCGGGGTAGCACAGATACGCAGTATTTT
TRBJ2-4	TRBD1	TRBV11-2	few	CASSLIFGQGGNIQYF	TGTGCCAGCAGCTTAATCTTCGGACAGGGGGGAAACATTCAGTACTTC
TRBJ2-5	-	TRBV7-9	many	CASSRVGAVYQETQYF	TGTGCCAGCAGCCGAGTTGGGGCGGTGTACCAAGAGACCCAGTACTTC
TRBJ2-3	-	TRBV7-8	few	CASSRARGTDTQYF	TGTGCCAGCAGTCGCGCCAGGGGTACAGATACGCAGTATTTT
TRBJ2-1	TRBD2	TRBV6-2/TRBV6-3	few	CASSYSRTSGGSNEQFF	TGTGCCAGCAGTTACTCCCGGACTAGCGGGGGTTCCAATGAGCAGTTCTTC
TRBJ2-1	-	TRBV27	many	CASRAGGSYNEQFF	TGTGCCAGCAGGGCAGGGGGGTCCTACAATGAGCAGTTCTTC
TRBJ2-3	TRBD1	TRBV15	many	CATSREGYRGDTQYF	TGTGCCACCAGCAGAGAAGGCTACAGGGGAGATACGCAGTATTTT
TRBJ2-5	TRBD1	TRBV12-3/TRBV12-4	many	CASSYLGTGGETQYF	TGTGCCAGCAGTTACCTCGGGACAGGGGGAGAGACCCAGTACTTC
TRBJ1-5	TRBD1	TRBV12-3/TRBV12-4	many	CASTLIGQGHQPQHF	TGTGCCAGCACCCTAATCGGACAGGGTCATCAGCCCCAGCATTTT
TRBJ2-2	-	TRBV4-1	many	CASSQEQGINTGELFF	TGCGCCAGCAGCCAAGAACAGGGCATAAACACCGGGGAGCTGTTTTTT
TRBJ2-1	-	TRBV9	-	CASSVVQDNEQFF	TGTGCCAGCAGCGTAGTACAGGACAATGAGCAGTTCTTC
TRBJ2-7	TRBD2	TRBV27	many	CASSFSGRAYEQYF	TGTGCCAGCAGTTTTAGCGGGCGAGCCTACGAGCAGTACTTC
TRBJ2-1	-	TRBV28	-	CASGPGRLCNEQFF	TGTGCCAGCGGCCCCGGGCGACTCTGCAATGAGCAGTTCTTC
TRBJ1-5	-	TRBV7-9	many	CARERRGRPLQPQHF	TGTGCCAGGGAACGACGGGGCAGACCCCTGCAGCCCCAGCATTTT
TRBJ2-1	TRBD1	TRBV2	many	CASSEPDRGPLSNEQFF	TGTGCCAGCAGTGAACCGGACAGGGGGCCCTTGTCTAATGAGCAGTTCTTC
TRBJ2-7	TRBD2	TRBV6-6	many	CASRPLRGDEQYF	TGTGCCAGCAGACCCCTGCGGGGGGACGAGCAGTACTTC
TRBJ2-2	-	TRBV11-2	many	CASSPGPHTGELFF	TGTGCCAGCAGCCCCGGGCCTCATACCGGGGAGCTGTTTTTT
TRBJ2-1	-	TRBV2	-	CASFVGYEQFF	TGTGCCAGCTTTGTTGGATATGAGCAGTTCTTC
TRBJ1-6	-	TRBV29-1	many	CSVGADRNSPLHF	TGCAGCGTGGGGGCAGATAGAAATTCACCCCTCCACTTT
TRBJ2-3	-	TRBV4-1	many	CASSQGRDTQYF	TGCGCCAGCAGCCAAGGGCGGGATACGCAGTATTTT
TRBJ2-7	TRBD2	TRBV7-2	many	CASSLPTSGGIYEQYF	TGTGCCAGCAGCTTACCAACTAGCGGGGGGATCTACGAGCAGTACTTC
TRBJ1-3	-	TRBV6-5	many	CASSPYGGSGNTIYF	TGTGCCAGCAGTCCCTACGGGGGCTCTGGAAACACCATATATTTT
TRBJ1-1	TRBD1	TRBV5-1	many	CASSPDRSGTEAFF	TGCGCCAGCAGCCCGGACAGGAGCGGCACTGAAGCTTTCTTT
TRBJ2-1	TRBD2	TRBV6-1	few	CASSKRGPSYNEQFF	TGTGCCAGCAGTAAGCGGGGACCCTCCTACAATGAGCAGTTCTTC
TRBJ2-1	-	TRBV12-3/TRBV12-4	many	CASTPFSGDNEQFF	TGTGCCAGCACCCCATTTTCGGGAGATAATGAGCAGTTCTTC
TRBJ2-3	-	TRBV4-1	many	CASSQEHASALTDTQYF	TGCGCCAGCAGCCAAGAGCATGCTAGCGCACTCACAGATACGCAGTATTTT
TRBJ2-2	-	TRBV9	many	CASSVGGGTGELFF	TGTGCCAGCAGCGTAGGGGGCGGCACCGGGGAGCTGTTTTTT
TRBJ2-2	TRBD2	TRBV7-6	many	CASSSELAGGLNTGELFF	TGTGCCAGCAGCTCAGAACTAGCGGGGGGACTGAACACCGGGGAGCTGTTTTTT
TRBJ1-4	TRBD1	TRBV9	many	CASSATGGREKLFF	TGTGCCAGCAGCGCGACAGGGGGTCGTGAAAAACTGTTTTTT
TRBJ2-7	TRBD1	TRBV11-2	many	CASSLDRKGAAYEQYF	TGTGCCAGCAGCTTAGATCGGAAGGGGGCGGCCTACGAGCAGTACTTC
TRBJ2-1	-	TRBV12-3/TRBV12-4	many	CASTRGLYHEQFF	TGTGCCAGCACCCGCGGACTTTACCATGAGCAGTTCTTC
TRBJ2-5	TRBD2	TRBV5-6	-	CASSSLAGGRKTQYF	TGTGCCAGCAGCTCCCTTGCGGGGGGGAGGAAGACCCAGTACTTC
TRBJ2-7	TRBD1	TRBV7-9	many	CASSSCCQGEGDEQYF	TGTGCCAGCAGCTCTTGCTGCCAGGGGGAAGGAGACGAGCAGTACTTC